This TCR beta chain was profiled in a study of identical twins. In this sample, this clonotype turned up a few times. TCRdb re-called the 5' RACE reads through MiXCR, storing one row per CDR3 protein. The sample contains about 390,000 distinct CDR3 sequences, 9% to 10% of which appear only once. Germline trimming cut 4 bases from V and 7 bases from J; bases unmatched to any gene: 12. The CDR3 loop spans 17 amino acids. Looked up from germline, CDR1 is DFQATT and CDR2 is SNEGSKA (reference sequence). The clonotype originates from a woman in her fifties or sixties in good health. Sequenced: naive T cells sorted from blood. The gene calls are TRBV20-1 and TRBJ2-1, with TRBD2 identical over 14 bases. The CDR3 DNA sequence: TGCAGTGCTATCTTTTTGACTAGCGGGAGGGTAGCAAATGAGCAGTTCTTC. This sequence encodes CSAIFLTSGRVANEQFF.